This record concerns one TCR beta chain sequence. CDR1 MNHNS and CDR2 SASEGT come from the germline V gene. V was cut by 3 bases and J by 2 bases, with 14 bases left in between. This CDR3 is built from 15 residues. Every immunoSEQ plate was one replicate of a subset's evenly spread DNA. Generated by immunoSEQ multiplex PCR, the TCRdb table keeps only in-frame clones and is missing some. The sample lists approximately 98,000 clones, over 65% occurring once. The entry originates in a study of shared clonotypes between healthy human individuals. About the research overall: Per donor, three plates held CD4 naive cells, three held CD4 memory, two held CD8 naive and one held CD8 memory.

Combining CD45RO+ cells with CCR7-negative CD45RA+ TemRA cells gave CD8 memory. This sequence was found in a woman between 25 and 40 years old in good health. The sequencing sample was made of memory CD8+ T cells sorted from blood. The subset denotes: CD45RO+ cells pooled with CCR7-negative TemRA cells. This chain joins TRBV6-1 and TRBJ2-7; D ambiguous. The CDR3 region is CASSDKPGRTYEQYF. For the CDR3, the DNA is TGTGCCAGCAGTGATAAGCCCGGACGGACCTACGAGCAGTACTTC.